The 3 T cell receptor beta chains in this list originate from one sample, sequenced in a study of identical twins. TCRdb re-called the 5' RACE reads with MiXCR, one entry per CDR3 protein. This sample carries 200,000 to 300,000 distinct CDR3 sequences, roughly 10% of them seen once, and the ten largest clones take 10%. Sequencing was done on a sample of memory T cells sorted from blood. These receptors originate from a man aged 45-65 years in good health.

The rearrangement uses TRBV3-1 and TRBJ1-1; maybe TRBD1 (5 bases). The germline gives CDR1 LGHDT, CDR2 YNNKEL (reference sequence). The germline V and J ends were trimmed by 6 bases and 6 bases, with 17 bases remaining between them. The CDR3 is made up of 14 amino acids. The CDR3 loop is CASSYKTAEAEAFF. The CDR3 DNA reads as TGTGCCAGCAGTTATAAGACAGCCGAGGCTGAAGCTTTCTTT.

This clonotype was counted ten times or more. The chain carries TRBV7-2 and TRBJ2-2; 7 nucleotides line up with TRBD1. Germline lookup yields CDR1 SGHTA and CDR2 FQGNSA. The V and J ends lost 5 bases and 5 bases, in that order; junction bases with no gene match: 5. The CDR3 contains 14 residues. CDR3 in DNA: TGTGCCAGCAGCCCGGGACAGCGAACCGGGGAGCTGTTTTTT. Its protein is CASSPGQRTGELFF.

This clonotype was counted at least ten times. The chain links TRBV5-1 to TRBJ2-5; 13 bases align to TRBD2. The CDR3 is made up of 18 amino acids. Trimming cost V 0 bases and J 4 bases; bases outside gene matches: 9. Germline V gene lookup returns CDR1 SGHRS and CDR2 YFSETQ. CDR3 region: CASSLAGTSGMEGETQYF. The CDR3 nucleotides read TGCGCCAGCAGCTTGGCCGGGACTAGCGGGATGGAGGGAGAGACCCAGTACTTC.